These 7 T cell receptor beta chains were sequenced from one sample in a study of vaccination and CD4 T cells after COVID-19. As to treatment: roughly 11-day PBMC culture with coronavirus spike peptide pools or control peptides (ViraFEST assay). These TCRs' antigens remain unknown. Oncomine TCR Beta short-read sequencing was applied to DNA from cultured CD4+ T cells. TCRdb re-analysed the PCR reads in MiXCR, keeping a single row per CDR3 protein. The data contain about 11,000 distinct CDR3 sequences, roughly 46% of them seen just once; the ten biggest clones take up less than 45%. The sample consisted of CD4+ T cells from blood, cultured in vitro. The receptor set was obtained from a human donor who had recovered from COVID-19.

The chain has TRBV27 and TRBJ2-1, with 10 bases that match TRBD1. The DNA end is more similar to TRBJ2-7, so the J call may be wrong. The length of the CDR3 is 14 residues. Germline-derived CDR1 and CDR2 are MNHEY and SMNVEV (reference sequence). In DNA form, the CDR3 reads TGTGCCAGCAGTCGGGGACAGGGGCCCTACGAGCAGTACTTC. This sequence encodes CASSRGQGPYEQYF.

With respect to this clonotype: At one of its ends the junction is not consistent with the germline gene, which may arise from a read error. The chain joins TRBV6-5 to TRBJ1-2; D is perhaps TRBD1 (6 bases). CDR3 length equals 17 residues. Germline V CDR1 and CDR2: MNHEY, SVGAGI. The CDR3 spells CASCYGIRDTPNYGYTF. For the CDR3, the DNA is TGTGCCAGCTGTTACGGGATCCGGGACACACCTAACTATGGCTACACCTTC.

This chain uses TRBV5-4 with TRBJ1-1; D may be TRBD1 (5 bases). The CDR3 is made up of 16 amino acids. Deletions cut 4 bases from V and 0 bases from J, with 16 bases between. Germline V gives CDR1 SGHNT, CDR2 YYREEE (reference sequence). The CDR3 protein is CASSPGEGNLNTEAFF. The DNA of the CDR3 is TGTGCCAGCAGCCCGGGGGAGGGGAACTTGAACACTGAAGCTTTCTTT.

V usage is TRBV11-3 and J usage is TRBJ1-2; D gene uncertain. From germline, CDR1 is SGHNT and CDR2 YENEEA. The CDR3 covers 17 residues. Trimming pared 4 bases from V and 1 base from J, leaving 19 bases between. CDR3 sequence reads: CASSSNERVTYNYGYTF. The CDR3, as DNA: TGTGCCAGCAGCTCGAACGAAAGGGTAACCTATAACTATGGCTACACCTTC.

The rearrangement joins TRBV7-6 to TRBJ2-7, with D tentatively TRBD2 (8 bases). The CDR3 is 16 residues long. Trimming shortened V by 3 bases and J by 5 bases, and 20 bases separated the two germline ends. The germline V gene encodes CDR1 SGHVS and CDR2 FNYEAQ. CDR3 nucleotide sequence: TGTGCCAGCAGCTTGGGGGTCGGGAGGGGGCAAAACGAGCAGTACTTC. It is translated as CASSLGVGRGQNEQYF. Looking up the rest from reference TRBV7-6 and TRBJ2-7 gives the full variable domain: GAGVSQSPRYKVTKRGQDVALRCDPISGHVSLYWYRQALGQGPEFLTYFNYEAQQDKSGLPNDRFSAERPEGSISTLTIQRTEQRDSAMYRCASSLGVGRGQNEQYFGPGTRLTVT.

Sample share makes this clonotype medium-sized. CDR3 in DNA: TGCAGTGCTAGTGGGACGGACTATGGCTACACCTTC. This sequence encodes CSASGTDYGYTF. V and J are TRBV20-1 and TRBJ1-2; weak D call: TRBD1 (5 bases). Germline CDR1 DFQATT, CDR2 SNEGSKA (reference sequence). There are 12 residues in the CDR3. V lost 3 bases to trimming and J lost 3 bases, with 8 bases between them.

The chain couples TRBV7-2 to TRBJ1-2; TRBD1 aligns across 10 bases. J gave up 7 bases and V 1 base, and 6 bases lay outside the gene matches. Looked up from germline, CDR1 is SGHTA and CDR2 is FQGNSA. The CDR3 runs 15 residues. CDR3 nucleotide sequence: TGTGCCAGCAGCTTAGGAGGGACAGGGGAGTCTGGCTACACCTTC. Amino acid sequence: CASSLGGTGESGYTF. Combining the CDR3 with reference TRBV7-2 and TRBJ1-2 gives the whole variable domain GAGVSQSPSNKVTEKGKDVELRCDPISGHTALYWYRQSLGQGLEFLIYFQGNSAPDKSGLPSDRFSAERTGGSVSTLTIQRTQQEDSAVYLCASSLGGTGESGYTFGSGTRLTVV.